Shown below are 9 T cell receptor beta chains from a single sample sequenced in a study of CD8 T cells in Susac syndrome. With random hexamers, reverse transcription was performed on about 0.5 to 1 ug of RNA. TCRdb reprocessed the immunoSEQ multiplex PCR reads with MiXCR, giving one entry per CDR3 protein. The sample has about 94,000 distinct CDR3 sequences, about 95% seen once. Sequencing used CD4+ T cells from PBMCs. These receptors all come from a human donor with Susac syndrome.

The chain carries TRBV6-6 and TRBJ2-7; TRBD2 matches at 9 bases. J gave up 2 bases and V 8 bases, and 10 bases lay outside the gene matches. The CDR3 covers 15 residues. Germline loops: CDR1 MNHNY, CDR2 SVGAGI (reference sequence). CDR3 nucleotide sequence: TGTGCCAGCCGAGACATACAGCGGGGGGCCTACGAGCAGTACTTC. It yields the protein CASRDIQRGAYEQYF.

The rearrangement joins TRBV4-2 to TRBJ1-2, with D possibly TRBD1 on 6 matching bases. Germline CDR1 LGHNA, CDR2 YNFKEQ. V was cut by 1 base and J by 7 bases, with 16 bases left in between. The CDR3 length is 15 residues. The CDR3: CASSQASGTQPGYTF. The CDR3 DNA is TGTGCCAGCAGCCAAGCTTCCGGGACACAGCCTGGCTACACCTTC.

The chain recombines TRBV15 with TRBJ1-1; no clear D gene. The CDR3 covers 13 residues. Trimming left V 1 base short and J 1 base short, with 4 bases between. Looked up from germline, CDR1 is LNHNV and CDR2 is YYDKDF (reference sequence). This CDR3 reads CATSRAGNTEAFF. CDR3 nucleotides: TGTGCCACCAGCAGAGCAGGGAACACTGAAGCTTTCTTT.

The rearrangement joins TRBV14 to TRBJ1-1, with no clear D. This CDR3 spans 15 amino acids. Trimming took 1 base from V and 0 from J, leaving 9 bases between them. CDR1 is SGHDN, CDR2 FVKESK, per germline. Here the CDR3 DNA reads TGTGCCAGCAGCCAAGGGCGGCTCATGAACACTGAAGCTTTCTTT. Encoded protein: CASSQGRLMNTEAFF.

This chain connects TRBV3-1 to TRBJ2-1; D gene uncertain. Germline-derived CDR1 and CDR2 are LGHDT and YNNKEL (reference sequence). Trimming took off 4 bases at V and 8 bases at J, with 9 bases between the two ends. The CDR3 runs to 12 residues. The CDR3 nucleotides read TGTGCCAGCAGCCCCGGAGTAGATGAGCAGTTCTTC. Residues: CASSPGVDEQFF.

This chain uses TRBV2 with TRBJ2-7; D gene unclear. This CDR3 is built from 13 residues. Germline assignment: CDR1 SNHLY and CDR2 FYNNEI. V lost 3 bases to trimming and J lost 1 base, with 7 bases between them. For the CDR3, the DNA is TGTGCCAGCAGTGAGGAAGCGTCCTACGAGCAGTACTTC. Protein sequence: CASSEEASYEQYF.

CDR3 region: CASSAIGTGLGDTQYF. The CDR3 nucleotides read TGTGCCAGCAGTGCTATCGGGACAGGGTTAGGAGATACGCAGTATTTT. The chain has TRBV6-1 and TRBJ2-3; TRBD1 matches at 9 bases. The CDR3 is made up of 16 amino acids. J gave up 5 bases and V 4 bases, and 10 bases lay outside the gene matches. CDR1 and CDR2 (germline): MNHNS, SASEGT.

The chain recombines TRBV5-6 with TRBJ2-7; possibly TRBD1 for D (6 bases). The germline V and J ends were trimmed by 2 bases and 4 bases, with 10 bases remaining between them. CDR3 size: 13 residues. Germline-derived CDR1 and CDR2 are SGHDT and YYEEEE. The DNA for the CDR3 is TGTGCCAGCAGCTTTACAGGGCGTTACGAGCAGTACTTC. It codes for CASSFTGRYEQYF.

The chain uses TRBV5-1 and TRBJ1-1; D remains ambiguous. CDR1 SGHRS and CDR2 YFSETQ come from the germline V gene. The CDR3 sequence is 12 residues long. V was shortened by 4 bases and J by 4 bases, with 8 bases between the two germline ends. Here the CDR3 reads CASSQVGTEAFF. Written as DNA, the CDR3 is TGCGCCAGCAGCCAGGTGGGCACTGAAGCTTTCTTT.